This T cell receptor (beta chain) was retrieved from a study of blood T cell repertoires in COVID-19. Across the study: Sites in the United States, Italy and Spain provided acute and convalescent COVID-19 samples. PBMCs, B-cell-depleted T cells, or T cells provided the cDNA or gDNA that made up the material.

Original methodology: Researchers report that nucleated cell counts were estimated from reference gene primer amplification. The protocol was immunoSEQ multiplex PCR, while the TCRdb copy is restricted to in-frame clones and leaves out a portion. The V and J calls and clone size are taken from that table; D and trimming were inferred from the DNA. The sample has 88,000 or so clones, around 79% seen once. This clone came up a few times. Sequenced material: peripheral blood. The TCR comes from a human donor in a cohort sampled during active COVID-19.

This CDR3 is CASSLTGDRGYEQYF. The DNA of the CDR3 is TGTGCCAGCAGCTTAACTGGGGACAGGGGCTACGAGCAGTACTTC. The chain combines TRBV7-3 with TRBJ2-7, with TRBD1 matching over 10 bases. Trimming at V came to 0 bases and at J to 3 bases, leaving 2 bases not matched to a gene. The germline V gene encodes CDR1 SGHTA and CDR2 FQGTGA. The CDR3 contains 15 residues.